This T cell receptor (beta chain) was found in a study of blood T cell repertoires in COVID-19. Overall study: Some COVID-19 samples were acute and others convalescent; all came from the United States, Italy and Spain. Nucleic acid was either cDNA or gDNA, and it came from T cells, B-cell-depleted T cells, or PBMCs.

V trimming: 3 bases; J trimming: 2 bases; junction bases outside the gene matches: 5. This CDR3 has 15 residues. The germline V gene encodes CDR1 MDHEN and CDR2 SYDVKM. Under the authors' procedure: Nucleated cell counts were estimated from reference gene primer amplification. TCRdb's copy holds only in-frame clones and misses some; the assay was immunoSEQ multiplex PCR. V and J calls and clone size are those listed in that table; D and trimming were worked out from the DNA. Of 99,000 or so clones in the sample, 80% to 85% were seen once. V and J are TRBV28 and TRBJ2-3, with TRBD1 matching 7 bases. This sequence originates from a woman older than 75 with acute or convalescent COVID-19. The specimen sequenced was peripheral blood. CDR3 residues: CASSFLGGVTDTQYF. The CDR3, as DNA: TGTGCCAGCAGTTTTCTAGGGGGCGTCACAGATACGCAGTATTTT.